This TCR beta chain was found in a study of beta chain features in type 1 diabetes. Trimming took 2 bases from V and 2 from J, leaving 13 bases between them. Germline lookup yields CDR1 KGHSH and CDR2 LQKENI. The length of the CDR3 is 15 residues. Study-wide points: Type 1 diabetes patients showed a moderate but significant shortening of TCRB CDR3s in all four CD4+ subsets.

Averaging about 120 mL, one heparinised blood draw was given by each donor. As concerns this clone: The antigen remains undetermined.

The whole isolated RNA underwent reverse transcription, so sequencing captured expressed TCRB transcripts. This table comes from immunoSEQ multiplex PCR, and its TCRdb copy is limited to in-frame clones, with some not included. This repertoire shows roughly 140,000 clones, around 7% found once; its top ten account for about 1.4%. This rearrangement joins TRBV18 to TRBJ2-7; D remains unclear. This sequence originates from a woman aged 25 to 39 in good health. The sample taken for sequencing was central memory CD4+ T cells from blood. CDR3 sequence reads: CASSPVVVGAYEQYF. CDR3 DNA: TGTGCCAGCTCACCAGTGGTGGTCGGTGCCTACGAGCAGTACTTC. Complete variable domain (other parts from reference TRBV18 and TRBJ2-7): NAGVMQNPRHLVRRRGQEARLRCSPMKGHSHVYWYRQLPEEGLKFMVYLQKENIIDESGMPKERFSAEFPKEGPSILRIQQVVRGDSAAYFCASSPVVVGAYEQYFGPGTRLTVT.